This TCR beta chain derives from a study of T cell repertoires in cytomegalovirus infection (dated by TCRdb to between 2018 and 2021). Turning to the overall study: Alongside well-studied HLA-B-restricted epitopes, the peptide stimulations were aimed at recently identified HLA-C-restricted CMV epitopes, whose presentation resists viral immunomodulation. Because public TCR beta signatures pointed to carriage of CMV infection together with the matching HLA type, the HLA type of each donor mattered for the analysis. Results and caveats for the whole study, not just this receptor: Carriers of CMV infection plus the relevant HLA type were discriminated by the cumulative frequency of public TCR beta family members in the study cohort and in an independent approximately 340-donor cohort. The ex vivo response was dominated by HLA-C-restricted CMV-specific TCR beta clonotypes, which also provided the single most frequent clonotype in two of eight donors.

The CDR3 holds 16 amino acids from the cysteine to the phenylalanine. The CDR3 DNA has 48 bases and is translated from base 1. V and J are truncated by 0 bases and 0 bases respectively, leaving an intervening sequence of 12 bases. Sequences SQVTM (CDR1) and ANQGSEA (CDR2) are obtained from the germline V gene. What this sample's treatment or condition label stands for: in vitro stimulation with specific CMV peptide epitopes to enrich CMV-specific T cells. Sequencer: Illumina HiSeq 1500. TCRdb took the public reads, trimmed them with fastp at Q25, ran MiXCR for clone calling and kept in-frame beta chains. Under each unique CDR3 protein, matching rows form one entry showing the most common genes and DNA. The sample table shows approximately 910,000 distinct CDR3 sequences, and around 30% are seen once. Jointly, the top ten make up around an eighth of the sample. Remarks on this clonotype: This receptor's antigen is unknown. No base-level quality is on record; no much larger clone is a single base apart.

The sample in question was cultured CD8+ T cells from PBMCs, obtained from culture after CMV antigen stimulation. This sequence originates from a human donor in good health (CMV status not recorded). Some clones in this sample may be carry-over from other donors' samples. The rearranged segments are TRBV29-1 and TRBJ1-3; the D gene cannot be resolved reliably. The DNA reads TGCAGCGTTGAAGATCCTGGGAGCCCCTCTGGAAACACCATATATTTT. Translated, it gives CSVEDPGSPSGNTIYF.